The 20 T cell receptor beta chains below were found in one sample sequenced in a study of T cell responses to AZD1222 COVID-19 vaccine. Method: immunoSEQ multiplex PCR; TCRdb's copy keeps in-frame clones and lacks some. This sample yields roughly 120,000 clones, of which around 93% are seen a single time; 5% belongs to the top ten. The source was peripheral blood, collected 28 days after the second AZD1222 dose. The receptors were sampled from an adult who received the AZD1222 COVID-19 vaccine.

This clone was counted only a few times. The rearrangement links TRBV9 to TRBJ1-1, with D unresolved. Germline values: CDR1 SGDLS, CDR2 YYNGEE. The V end lost 0 bases, the J end lost 4 bases, and 7 bases lay between the germline ends. The CDR3 loop spans 13 amino acids. The CDR3 DNA sequence: TGTGCCAGCAGCGTAGGTGGGATCACTGAAGCTTTCTTT. Translating gives CASSVGGITEAFF.

The chain links TRBV19 to TRBJ2-1; perhaps TRBD1 as D (6 bases). Germline loops: CDR1 LNHDA, CDR2 SQIVND (reference sequence). CDR3 length: 13 residues. Trimming removed 3 bases at V and 5 bases at J, with 8 bases between. CDR3 residues: CASSIGGNNEQFF. DNA for the CDR3: TGTGCCAGTAGTATTGGGGGCAACAATGAGCAGTTCTTC.

The gene calls are TRBV6-5 and TRBJ1-5; 7 bases are a match to TRBD1. The CDR3 extends over 14 amino acids. Germline lookup yields CDR1 MNHEY and CDR2 SVGAGI. Trimming removed 7 bases from V and 7 bases from J; junction bases left unmatched: 10. The CDR3: CASTTEGALQPQHF. In DNA form, the CDR3 reads TGTGCCAGCACCACCGAGGGGGCACTACAGCCCCAGCATTTT.

The V gene is TRBV6-5, the J gene TRBJ2-7, with TRBD1 matching over 9 bases. There are 14 residues in the CDR3. Germline V gene lookup returns CDR1 MNHEY and CDR2 SVGAGI. V gave up 6 bases and J gave up 4 bases; unmatched junction bases: 7. In DNA form, the CDR3 reads TGTGCCAGCAGGCTCGGACAGGGGTTTTACGAGCAGTACTTC. Translating gives CASRLGQGFYEQYF.

This clone has only one observation. The chain is built from TRBV6-5 and TRBJ1-4; no firm D call. The CDR3 has 11 residues. Germline V gene lookup returns CDR1 MNHEY and CDR2 SVGAGI. The germline V and J ends were trimmed by 8 bases and 14 bases, with 15 bases remaining between them. The CDR3 nucleotides are TGTGCCAGCGGCACCGAGGCAAGGCTGTTTTTT. Protein sequence: CASGTEARLFF.

The chain uses TRBV7-6 and TRBJ1-4; D not resolved. This CDR3 contains 13 residues. Looked up from germline, CDR1 is SGHVS and CDR2 is FNYEAQ. Trimming pared 3 bases from V and 8 bases from J, leaving 10 bases between. The CDR3 is CASSFGVFEKLFF. DNA of the CDR3: TGTGCCAGCAGCTTTGGGGTTTTCGAAAAACTGTTTTTT.

The chain couples TRBV10-3 to TRBJ2-7; no definite D call. V dropped 2 bases and J dropped 2 bases, with 4 bases sitting between them. CDR1 is ENHRY and CDR2 is SYGVKD in the germline V gene. CDR3 length equals 12 residues. Written as DNA, the CDR3 is TGTGCCATCAGTGAGACTACCTACGAGCAGTACTTC. It translates to CAISETTYEQYF.

This chain uses TRBV3-1 (or the pseudogene TRBV3-2) with TRBJ2-6; a weak D match, TRBD1 (6 bases). The CDR3 consists of 19 residues. Germline V CDR1 and CDR2: LGHDT, YNNKEL (reference sequence). The ends were cut back, 0 bases at V and 0 bases at J, with 15 bases in the middle. This CDR3 reads CASSQEGWGHISGANVLTF. DNA for the CDR3: TGTGCCAGCAGCCAAGAAGGTTGGGGACACATCTCTGGGGCCAACGTCCTGACTTTC.

This clone appeared once. The chain carries TRBV4-3 and TRBJ1-4; D is undetermined. CDR3 length: 15 amino acids. Trimming removed 2 bases from V and 0 bases from J, with 7 bases in between. Germline loops: CDR1 LGHNA, CDR2 YSLEER. The CDR3, as DNA: TGCGCCAGCAGCCAATCATGGACAACTAATGAAAAACTGTTTTTT. It yields the protein CASSQSWTTNEKLFF.

In its sample, this clone was seen once. In nucleotides, the CDR3 is TGTGCCAGCAGCCAAGGGGGGGACGGCACCATATATTTT. This sequence encodes CASSQGGDGTIYF. The rearrangement joins TRBV3-1 (or the pseudogene TRBV3-2) to TRBJ1-3; TRBD1 might be the D (5 bases). The CDR3 consists of 13 residues. Germline CDR1 reads LGHDT; CDR2 reads YNNKEL (reference sequence). V was trimmed by 1 base and J by 9 bases, leaving 10 bases between them.

This chain links TRBV5-1 with TRBJ2-2; D gene uncertain. Trimming took off 4 bases at V and 6 bases at J, with 16 bases between the two ends. Germline CDR1 reads SGHRS; CDR2 reads YFSETQ. CDR3 size: 15 residues. CDR3 nucleotide sequence: TGCGCCAGCAGCCTGGGCCCTACAAGGCCCGGGGAGCTGTTTTTT. Translating gives CASSLGPTRPGELFF.

The chain combines TRBV18 with TRBJ1-4, with 11 bases aligning to TRBD1. With 8 bases clipped from V and 2 bases from J, the junction kept 4 bases outside the gene matches. The CDR3 runs 15 residues. Germline CDR1 and CDR2: KGHSH and LQKENI. The CDR3 spells CASTGQGATNEKLFF. In DNA, the CDR3 is TGTGCCAGCACCGGACAGGGGGCCACTAATGAAAAACTGTTTTTT.

This sequence joins TRBV7-9 and TRBJ2-2; 8 bases map to TRBD2. Per the germline V gene, CDR1 is SEHNR and CDR2 is FQNEAQ (reference sequence). This CDR3 has 19 amino acids. Unmatched junction bases numbered 18, after V lost 5 bases and J lost 4 bases. CDR3 region: CASSPPGLVTIRGTGELFF. The CDR3 DNA reads as TGTGCCAGCAGCCCCCCGGGACTAGTTACCATTCGGGGCACCGGGGAGCTGTTTTTT.

The chain has TRBV5-1 and TRBJ1-4; the match to TRBD1 covers 7 bases. The CDR3 has 15 amino acids. Germline CDR1 reads SGHRS; CDR2 reads YFSETQ. V lost 0 bases and J lost 7; bases outside the gene matches: 6. DNA of the CDR3: TGCGCCAGCAGCTTGGACAGGGGTGGCGGTGAAAAACTGTTTTTT. Amino acids: CASSLDRGGGEKLFF.

The rearrangement links TRBV5-1 to TRBJ2-2; 8 bases align to TRBD2. From germline, CDR1 is SGHRS and CDR2 YFSETQ. Trimming cost V 1 base and J 4 bases; bases outside gene matches: 6. This CDR3 is 16 amino acids long. CDR3 in amino acids: CASSLRTSGGTGELFF. The CDR3 region has the DNA TGCGCCAGCAGCTTGAGAACTAGCGGAGGCACCGGGGAGCTGTTTTTT.

This chain links TRBV4-1 with TRBJ1-5; TRBD1 aligns across 7 bases. The CDR3 spans 15 residues. The germline V gene has CDR1 MGHRA and CDR2 YSYEKL. V was pared by 0 bases and J by 4 bases, with 3 bases of the junction left unmatched. DNA of the CDR3: TGCGCCAGCAGCCAAGAGTTGACAGGGAATCAGCCCCAGCATTTT. This sequence encodes CASSQELTGNQPQHF.

This rearrangement joins TRBV14 to TRBJ1-6, with TRBD1 as a possible D gene (6 bases). This CDR3 spans 17 amino acids. Germline V CDR1 and CDR2: SGHDN, FVKESK. The V end lost 2 bases, the J end lost 5 bases, and 16 bases lay between the germline ends. The CDR3: CASSQTTGRTNNSPLHF. Here the CDR3 DNA reads TGTGCCAGCAGCCAAACGACAGGACGAACAAATAATTCACCCCTCCACTTT.

The rearrangement joins TRBV4-1 to TRBJ2-7, with D maybe TRBD1 (7 bases). Germline values: CDR1 MGHRA, CDR2 YSYEKL. Trimming pared 1 base from V and 5 bases from J, leaving 12 bases between. The CDR3 length is 14 residues. CDR3 coding DNA: TGCGCCAGCAGCCAAGCGGAGGGGGCCGACGAGCAGTACTTC. Encoded protein: CASSQAEGADEQYF.

This chain uses TRBV5-1 with TRBJ1-3, with D tentatively TRBD1 (5 bases). V lost 1 base to trimming and J lost 8 bases, with 7 bases between them. The germline V gene has CDR1 SGHRS and CDR2 YFSETQ. This CDR3 is built from 12 residues. CDR3 in DNA: TGCGCCAGCAGCTTGACAGGTGACACCATATATTTT. Amino acids: CASSLTGDTIYF.

V usage is TRBV4-1 and J usage is TRBJ1-2; D may be TRBD1 (6 bases). Germline CDR1 is MGHRA and CDR2 is YSYEKL. The CDR3 extends over 15 amino acids. V was cut by 3 bases and J by 2 bases, with 13 bases left in between. The CDR3 nucleotides read TGCGCCAGCAGCCAGCAGGGTACAGGGAACTATGGCTACACCTTC. It yields the protein CASSQQGTGNYGYTF.